This T cell receptor (beta chain) stems from a study of blood T cell repertoires in COVID-19. Overall study: Some COVID-19 samples were acute and others convalescent; all came from the United States, Italy and Spain. PBMCs, B-cell-depleted T cells, or T cells were the source of the cDNA or gDNA that made up the material.

Per the authors' pipeline: The authors estimated nucleated cell counts from reference gene primer amplification. This table comes from immunoSEQ multiplex PCR, and its TCRdb copy is limited to in-frame clones, with some not included. The V and J calls and clone size are taken from that table; D and trimming were inferred from the DNA. The table lists fewer than 250,000 clones, less than 90% of them singletons. The V gene's germline CDR1 is KGHDR and CDR2 SFDVKD. The CDR3 contains 16 residues. Germline trimming cut 4 bases from V and 6 bases from J; bases unmatched to any gene: 11. The rearrangement links TRBV24-1 to TRBJ2-1, with TRBD2 matching over 7 bases. This TCR came from a man between 65 and 80 years old with acute or convalescent COVID-19. Sequenced material: peripheral blood. The CDR3 sequence: CATSDAHSGTGNEQFF. The DNA for the CDR3 is TGTGCCACCAGTGACGCGCACAGCGGGACTGGCAATGAGCAGTTCTTC.